This T cell receptor (beta chain) derives from a study of regulatory T cells in long-lasting Graves disease. The overall study: Persistent cases took antithyroid drugs over 5 years and stayed TSH receptor antibody positive.

Germline CDR1 SNHLY, CDR2 FYNNEI. The length of the CDR3 is 16 residues. V was pared by 3 bases and J by 3 bases, with 10 bases of the junction left unmatched. Through Arm-PCR of CDR3 regions and iRepertoire HTBI primers, TCR beta libraries were built. Via MiXCR, TCRdb re-called the multiplex PCR reads, giving one row per CDR3 protein. This table holds more than 650,000 distinct CDR3 sequences, about 32% found once. Described time point: persistent/refractory GD, antithyroid drugs over 5 years with positive TRAb. RNA extracted from PBMCs served as the sequencing template. This clonotype was observed a handful of times.

This receptor was identified in a female donor with Graves disease. Here the sequenced sample was peripheral blood mononuclear cells (PBMCs), taken when the disease was refractory, from a patient treated with antithyroid drugs. This sequence joins TRBV2 and TRBJ2-7; 8 nucleotides align to TRBD1. The CDR3 sequence: CASSEGLTGANYEQYF. The CDR3 nucleotides read TGTGCCAGCAGTGAGGGCTTGACAGGGGCTAACTACGAGCAGTACTTC.